This TCR beta chain is drawn from a study of shared clonotypes between healthy human individuals. On the study more broadly: Donor ages ranged 18 to 49 years: a couple of women, a few men. CD4 naive and CD4 memory each took three plates per donor, while CD8 naive took two and CD8 memory one.

Germline CDR1 MNHNY, CDR2 SVGAGI (reference sequence). The length of the CDR3 is 15 residues. V gave up 5 bases and J gave up 4 bases; unmatched junction bases: 8. Each sample came from a Caucasian adult donor living in Nashville, Tennessee. A CD45RA-negative memory subset and a CD45RA+ naive subset were separated from the CD4+ cells. TCRdb's copy holds only in-frame clones and misses some; the assay was immunoSEQ multiplex PCR. The table shows over a million clones, with roughly 96% occurring only once. The TCR sequence derives from a man aged 30 to 45 in good health. J is TRBJ2-3 and V is TRBV6-6; 8 bases are a match to TRBD2. Sequencing was carried out using naive CD4+ T cells sorted from blood. As for subset: CD45RA+ positively selected. CDR3 nucleotide sequence: TGTGCCAGCAGTACCCCCCAGGGACTAGCAGATACGCAGTATTTT. This translates into CASSTPQGLADTQYF.